This T cell receptor beta chain is from a study of metastatic and nonmetastatic thyroid tumors. The CDR3 sequence is 16 residues long. Germline V gene sequence: CDR1 SNHLY, CDR2 FYNNEI. Deletions cut 8 bases from V and 0 bases from J, with 14 bases between. All patients reached thyroid surgery having received no treatment beforehand. The authors' processing: CDR3 differences across clinicopathological groups were used to build a distant-metastasis classifier for papillary thyroid cancer. TCRdb re-called clones from the PCR reads using MiXCR. TCRdb, not the authors, supplied the V and J calls. The sample has approximately 16,000 clones, approximately 30% seen once. This clone was counted many times.

This chain uses TRBV2 with TRBJ2-6, with unresolved D. This TCR was sampled from a male donor with papillary thyroid cancer or a benign thyroid nodule (not recorded which). Some clones in this sample may be carry-over from other donors' samples. Sample: tumor tissue. This CDR3 reads CASVIHTGSGANVLTF. In DNA, the CDR3 is TGTGCCAGCGTAATACACACGGGCTCTGGGGCCAACGTCCTGACTTTC.